This T cell receptor beta chain was found in a study of cytomegalovirus exposure and HLA in healthy donors. Across the whole study: Approximately 85 million unique TCRs from HLA-typed donors were held in an early data release. Points from the study as a whole: Associated with cytomegalovirus, according to the listing, were 150 to 200 TCR beta chains. After further analysis at a later stage, roughly 16,000 TCR beta sequences were associated with HLA alleles at 0.05 false discovery rate.

About this clone itself: Its antigen is as yet unknown.

PCR amplification relied on 60 Vbeta primers (plus 13 Jbeta primers). Generated by immunoSEQ multiplex PCR, the TCRdb table keeps only in-frame clones and is missing some. Its table lists approximately 150,000 clones. This TCR was sampled from a male donor in good health and CMV-seronegative. Sample: PBMCs.

The DNA of the CDR3 is TGTGCCAGCAGCTTACCGGGACAGTCTAATGAAAAACTGTTTTTT. Translation: CASSLPGQSNEKLFF. The rearrangement links TRBV7-9 to TRBJ1-4, with TRBD1 matching over 7 bases. Per germline, CDR1 SEHNR and CDR2 FQNEAQ (reference sequence). Losses at the gene ends were 2 bases for V and 3 bases for J; bases not matched to a gene: 3. This CDR3 spans 15 amino acids.